This T cell receptor beta chain derives from a study of T cell responses to AZD1222 COVID-19 vaccine. Study-level points and caveats: Two AZD1222 doses significantly raised spike-specific TCR breadth and depth over controls. Close to half of spike-specific TCRs reportedly recognize unmutated variant regions. Most donors were white British, females outnumbered males, and clonal diversity was possibly underestimated.

CDR1 and CDR2 from the germline V gene are MGHDK and SYGVNS. This CDR3 has 14 amino acids. The J segment lost 4 bases and the V segment lost 6 bases, leaving 6 bases of the junction unmatched. Worth noting for this clone: The antigen is not known.

Method: immunoSEQ multiplex PCR; TCRdb's copy keeps in-frame clones and lacks some. The profile shows 150,000 to 200,000 clones, 85% to 90% of them singletons. The sample consisted of peripheral blood, taken 28 days after the second dose of the MenACWY control vaccine. The sequence came from an adult who received the MenACWY meningococcal vaccine as a control. J is TRBJ2-7 and V is TRBV25-1, with 10 bases matching TRBD1. CDR3 sequence: CASREGTGVYEQYF. CDR3 DNA: TGTGCCAGCAGAGAAGGGACAGGGGTATACGAGCAGTACTTC.